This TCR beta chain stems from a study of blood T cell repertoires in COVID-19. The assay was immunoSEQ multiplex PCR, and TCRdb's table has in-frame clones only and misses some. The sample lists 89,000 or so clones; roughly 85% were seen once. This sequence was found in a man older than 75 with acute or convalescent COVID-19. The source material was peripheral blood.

The CDR3 region has the DNA TGTGCCAGAAGCTTGGCCCGGACAGAGATTGTGCCAGAGACCCAGTACTTC. Translation gives CARSLARTEIVPETQYF. J is TRBJ2-5 and V is TRBV5-3, with D perhaps TRBD1 (6 bases). TRBV5-3 is treated as an ORF (open reading frame) with a function not yet certain. There are 17 residues in the CDR3. The V and J ends lost 0 bases and 4 bases respectively, with 19 bases between them.